Below are 29 T cell receptor beta chains sequenced from a single sample in a study of blood T cell repertoires in COVID-19 (TCRdb year 2020). Library preparation was by the immunoSEQ multiplex PCR assay. What TCRdb holds here is the immuneACCESS table cut down to in-frame rearrangements. Part of the clones is not present; checked against another copy, under half of the missing clones reflect an unresolved V gene, and the others are unexplained. The sample profile shows approximately 200,000 clones; 87% of them were found once. Jointly, the top ten make up approximately 2.4% of the sample. Sequencing was performed on PBMCs or T cells enriched from blood (not recorded which). These receptors all come from a woman aged 30 to 39 who had recovered from COVID-19.

J is TRBJ2-3 and V is TRBV9, with a tentative D call TRBD2 (6 bases). Germline V gene sequence: CDR1 SGDLS, CDR2 YYNGEE. Trimming cost V 1 base and J 3 bases, with 12 bases left between them. The CDR3 has 15 residues. The CDR3 DNA is TGTGCCAGCAGCGTATTCGGGAGAGGAACAGATACGCAGTATTTT. It encodes CASSVFGRGTDTQYF.

The chain employs TRBV18 and TRBJ1-3; possible D gene TRBD1, 6 bases. V lost 7 bases, J lost 0 bases, and 10 bases lay in between. Per germline, CDR1 KGHSH and CDR2 LQKENI. The CDR3 is made up of 14 amino acids. DNA of the CDR3: TGTGCCAGCTGGCAGGGGTCCTCTGGAAACACCATATATTTT. Translated, it gives CASWQGSSGNTIYF.

This chain connects TRBV2 to TRBJ2-1, with a possible D match to TRBD2 (6 bases). Germline CDR1 is SNHLY and CDR2 is FYNNEI. CDR3 size: 10 residues. Trimming left V 3 bases short and J 12 bases short, with 6 bases between. The CDR3 DNA reads TGTGCCAGCAGTGAGGAGGGGCAGTTCTTC. It specifies CASSEEGQFF. The whole variable domain, filled in from reference TRBV2 and TRBJ2-1, reads EPEVTQTPSHQVTQMGQEVILRCVPISNHLYFYWYRQILGQKVEFLVSFYNNEISEKSEIFDDQFSVERPDGSNFTLKIRSTKLEDSAMYFCASSEEGQFFGPGTRLTVL.

The chain carries TRBV7-3 and TRBJ1-1; tentatively, D is TRBD1 (5 bases). V lost 5 bases and J 1 base, leaving 14 bases between the germline ends. Germline assignment: CDR1 SGHTA and CDR2 FQGTGA. This CDR3 region has 15 residues. Here the CDR3 reads CASSPSQAPNTEAFF. As DNA, the CDR3 is TGTGCCAGCAGCCCTTCACAGGCCCCGAACACTGAAGCTTTCTTT.

In this sample, this clone turned up once. CDR3 coding DNA: TGTGCCAGCAGCCGCACTAGCGGGACGAACACCGGGGAGCTGTTTTTT. Protein product: CASSRTSGTNTGELFF. The chain carries TRBV7-6 and TRBJ2-2, with 10 bases matching TRBD2. Per the germline V gene, CDR1 is SGHVS and CDR2 is FNYEAQ. The CDR3 covers 16 residues. With V trimmed by 5 bases and J by 0 bases, 3 bases remained unmatched.

In its sample, this clone was seen once. The chain carries TRBV4-3 and TRBJ1-5; no reliable D call. V was clipped by 2 bases and J by 0 bases, with 14 bases between them. The CDR3 loop spans 17 amino acids. From germline, CDR1 is LGHNA and CDR2 YSLEER. CDR3 bases: TGCGCCAGCAGCCAAAAAGCGTCCGGCGGTAGCAATCAGCCCCAGCATTTT. Translating gives CASSQKASGGSNQPQHF.

The chain combines TRBV7-6 with TRBJ2-3, with D possibly being TRBD2 (5 bases). The CDR3 is made up of 12 amino acids. Germline lookup yields CDR1 SGHVS and CDR2 FNYEAQ. V lost 6 bases to trimming and J lost 4 bases, with 8 bases between them. CDR3: CASSSAADTQYF. CDR3 coding DNA: TGTGCCAGCAGTTCAGCGGCAGATACGCAGTATTTT.

The J gene is TRBJ1-5, the V gene TRBV19, with unresolved D. Germline V lookup: CDR1 LNHDA, CDR2 SQIVND (reference sequence). The CDR3 spans 15 residues. Trimming took off 1 base at V and 0 bases at J, with 7 bases between the two ends. CDR3 amino acids: CASSIVQYSNQPQHF. DNA for the CDR3: TGTGCCAGTAGTATAGTACAGTATAGCAATCAGCCCCAGCATTTT. The complete variable domain, with remaining parts taken from reference TRBV19 and TRBJ1-5, reads DGGITQSPKYLFRKEGQNVTLSCEQNLNHDAMYWYRQDPGQGLRLIYYSQIVNDFQKGDIAEGYSVSREKKESFPLTVTSAQKNPTAFYLCASSIVQYSNQPQHFGDGTRLSIL.

The rearrangement joins TRBV7-8 to TRBJ1-3; TRBD1 matches at 7 bases. The V and J ends lost 3 bases and 0 bases, in that order; junction bases with no gene match: 20. Germline-derived CDR1 and CDR2 are SGHVS and FQNEAQ. The CDR3 totals 21 residues. CDR3 sequence: CASSLDRWPIRGGNSGNTIYF. The CDR3 bases are TGTGCCAGCAGCTTGGACAGGTGGCCTATCCGAGGGGGTAACTCTGGAAACACCATATATTTT.

V is TRBV29-1 and J is TRBJ2-1; D uncertain. CDR3 length equals 13 residues. The germline V gene has CDR1 SQVTM and CDR2 ANQGSEA. The V gene lost 2 bases and the J gene lost 9 bases, with 14 bases spanning the gap. The CDR3 DNA reads TGCAGCGTTGAACCGAGCTACACGGGTGAGCAGTTCTTC. It is translated as CSVEPSYTGEQFF.

V and J are TRBV7-9 and TRBJ2-7; D is ambiguous. The CDR3 is made up of 16 amino acids. Trimming removed 5 bases at V and 2 bases at J, with 19 bases between. Germline CDR1 reads SEHNR; CDR2 reads FQNEAQ (reference sequence). The CDR3 region is CASSHQALPSAYEQYF. For the CDR3, the DNA is TGTGCCAGCAGCCACCAAGCGTTGCCGTCGGCCTACGAGCAGTACTTC.

The rearrangement links TRBV7-3 to TRBJ1-2; D unclear. CDR1 and CDR2 (germline): SGHTA, FQGTGA. The CDR3 sequence is 15 residues long. Deletions cut 5 bases from V and 2 bases from J, with 15 bases between. Here the CDR3 DNA reads TGTGCCAGCAGCCCCCTGGGATCGGGAAACTATGGCTACACCTTC. Its translation is CASSPLGSGNYGYTF.

The genes are TRBV11-2 and TRBJ1-2; D gene unclear. V lost 1 base and J 8 bases, leaving 20 bases between the germline ends. Germline V gives CDR1 SGHAT, CDR2 FQNNGV. The CDR3 contains 16 residues. This CDR3 reads CASSLVGVQFYGGYTF. The CDR3 nucleotides are TGTGCCAGCAGCTTAGTCGGGGTCCAATTCTATGGAGGCTACACCTTC.

The chain combines TRBV25-1 with TRBJ2-7; D is ambiguous. V lost 1 base, J lost 13 bases, and 8 bases lay in between. Germline CDR1 and CDR2: MGHDK and SYGVNS. CDR3 length: 10 residues. CDR3 coding DNA: TGTGCCAGCAGTGAATCCGTGCTATACTTC. Residues: CASSESVLYF.

The rearrangement uses TRBV7-2 and TRBJ1-3; D is perhaps TRBD1 (5 bases). V shed 1 base and J shed 0 bases, with 13 bases lying between them. Germline V gene sequence: CDR1 SGHTA, CDR2 FQGNSA. The CDR3 totals 17 residues. CDR3 nucleotide sequence: TGTGCCAGCAGCTTAGGGTCTCAGGGCCCCTCTGGAAACACCATATATTTT. This gives the protein CASSLGSQGPSGNTIYF.

J is TRBJ2-3 and V is TRBV18; maybe TRBD1 (6 bases). CDR1 and CDR2 from the germline V gene are KGHSH and LQKENI. This CDR3 spans 15 amino acids. V was clipped by 6 bases and J by 0 bases, with 13 bases between them. Here the CDR3 reads CASSWTALSTDTQYF. The DNA for the CDR3 is TGTGCCAGCTCTTGGACAGCGTTAAGCACAGATACGCAGTATTTT. The complete variable domain, with remaining parts taken from reference TRBV18 and TRBJ2-3, reads NAGVMQNPRHLVRRRGQEARLRCSPMKGHSHVYWYRQLPEEGLKFMVYLQKENIIDESGMPKERFSAEFPKEGPSILRIQQVVRGDSAAYFCASSWTALSTDTQYFGPGTRLTVL.

This sequence joins TRBV18 and TRBJ2-2, with TRBD1 matching 7 bases. CDR3 length: 15 residues. After removal of 0 bases from V and 5 bases from J, the junction contained 3 bases not matched to a gene. Germline V gene data show CDR1 as KGHSH and CDR2 as LQKENI. The CDR3: CASSPPETGTGELFF. In nucleotides, the CDR3 is TGTGCCAGCTCACCACCGGAGACAGGGACCGGGGAGCTGTTTTTT.

The sample holds one count of this clone. This sequence joins TRBV5-1 and TRBJ2-1; a weak D match, TRBD1 (5 bases). Germline V lookup: CDR1 SGHRS, CDR2 YFSETQ. This CDR3 is 14 amino acids long. V shed 2 bases and J shed 5 bases, with 11 bases lying between them. CDR3 region: CASSLQVSNNEQFF. The CDR3 DNA is TGCGCCAGCAGCTTACAGGTCTCGAACAATGAGCAGTTCTTC.

This clone was picked up one time. This chain connects TRBV29-1 to TRBJ1-5; TRBD1 aligns across 7 bases. The CDR3 consists of 14 residues. Germline CDR1 reads SQVTM; CDR2 reads ANQGSEA. V dropped 7 bases and J dropped 0; count of bases not matched to a gene: 6. CDR3 coding DNA: TGCAGCGCCGGGACAGCTAATAGCAATCAGCCCCAGCATTTT. This sequence encodes CSAGTANSNQPQHF.

This chain uses TRBV9 with TRBJ1-2; D is perhaps TRBD1 (5 bases). Trimming removed 0 bases at V and 7 bases at J, with 13 bases between. CDR3 length: 14 residues. Germline CDR1 SGDLS, CDR2 YYNGEE. The chain's CDR3 is CASSVGGGARGYTF. CDR3 in DNA: TGTGCCAGCAGCGTAGGGGGAGGGGCGCGTGGCTACACCTTC.

This chain joins TRBV2 and TRBJ1-5; a weak D match, TRBD1 (5 bases). V was shortened by 8 bases and J by 6 bases, with 11 bases between the two germline ends. Germline CDR1 is SNHLY and CDR2 is FYNNEI. This CDR3 has 12 residues. The CDR3 coding sequence is TGTGCCAGCCGGGGGGAACTTCAGCCCCAGCATTTT. Residues: CASRGELQPQHF.

This chain links TRBV6-2 or TRBV6-3 with TRBJ2-1, with D maybe TRBD1 (5 bases). This CDR3 has 13 amino acids. CDR1 is MNHEY, CDR2 SVGEGT, per germline. Trimming took off 5 bases at V and 4 bases at J, with 9 bases between the two ends. The CDR3 region is CASSPGSYNEQFF. The CDR3 nucleotides read TGTGCCAGCAGTCCAGGGTCATACAATGAGCAGTTCTTC.

The chain carries TRBV30 and TRBJ1-2; 11 positions agree with TRBD1. The CDR3 is 15 amino acids. V lost 2 bases, J lost 8 bases, and 10 bases stayed unmatched. The germline gives CDR1 GTSNPN, CDR2 SVGIG (reference sequence). CDR3 sequence: CAWSYGTGGGRGYTF. CDR3 bases: TGTGCCTGGAGTTACGGGACAGGGGGTGGTAGAGGCTACACCTTC.

This chain connects TRBV30 to TRBJ1-4; TRBD1 might be the D (6 bases). Germline lookup yields CDR1 GTSNPN and CDR2 SVGIG (reference sequence). The V end lost 8 bases, the J end lost 8 bases, and 18 bases lay between the germline ends. The CDR3 covers 13 residues. The CDR3 loop is CAAPTGIGEKLFF. DNA of the CDR3: TGTGCCGCGCCTACAGGGATAGGAGAAAAACTGTTTTTT.

This sequence joins TRBV19 and TRBJ2-2; D perhaps matches TRBD2 (7 bases). There are 15 residues in the CDR3. Germline V gives CDR1 LNHDA, CDR2 SQIVND (reference sequence). V shed 7 bases and J shed 3 bases, with 15 bases lying between them. The chain's CDR3 is CASTSGTHDTGELFF. In nucleotides, the CDR3 is TGTGCCAGTACGAGCGGGACACATGACACCGGGGAGCTGTTTTTT.

V is TRBV7-3 and J is TRBJ2-7; 7 positions agree with TRBD2. This CDR3 is built from 14 residues. Looked up from germline, CDR1 is SGHTA and CDR2 is FQGTGA. V trimming: 4 bases; J trimming: 6 bases; junction bases outside the gene matches: 9. The CDR3 is CASSSLVGEGEQYF. The CDR3 DNA reads as TGTGCCAGCAGCTCCCTCGTGGGGGAGGGCGAGCAGTACTTC.

CDR3 in DNA: TGTGCCAGCTCACGAGACGGGACAGGAGACACCGGGGAGCTGTTTTTT. This sequence encodes CASSRDGTGDTGELFF. This rearrangement joins TRBV18 to TRBJ2-2; 8 bases map to TRBD1. V lost 4 bases and J lost 3; bases outside the gene matches: 7. Germline loops: CDR1 KGHSH, CDR2 LQKENI. The CDR3 has 16 residues.

The DNA for the CDR3 is TGTGCCAGCAGCGTAGGTCTAGCGGGAGGGCCCAATGAGCAGTTCTTC. This translates into CASSVGLAGGPNEQFF. The chain uses TRBV9 and TRBJ2-1; TRBD2 agrees at 12 bases. V shed 0 bases and J 6 bases; nucleotides not matched to a gene: 4. Germline lookup yields CDR1 SGDLS and CDR2 YYNGEE. This CDR3 comprises 16 residues.

The CDR3 is CASSLTVYEQYF. Written as DNA, the CDR3 is TGTGCCAGCAGCTTGACAGTATACGAGCAGTACTTC. V gene TRBV7-9 combines with J gene TRBJ2-7; TRBD1 is a possible D gene (5 bases). V was cut by 3 bases and J by 4 bases, with 7 bases left in between. In germline, CDR1 is SEHNR, CDR2 FQNEAQ (reference sequence). The CDR3 contains 12 residues.